The 20 T cell receptor beta chains listed next were all sequenced from one sample in a study of blood T cells in healthy people across ages. It was with a sample-barcoded 5' primer and a J-beta primer mix that a second PCR of roughly 7 to 12 cycles was run. TCRdb re-called the 5' RACE reads with MiXCR, one entry per CDR3 protein. This table holds 600,000 to 850,000 distinct CDR3 sequences, around 40% found once. The material sequenced was blood. All receptors come from a woman aged 60-70 years in good health.

This clonotype appeared a few times. This chain uses TRBV18 with TRBJ1-6, with D perhaps matching TRBD1 (6 bases). Germline V gene sequence: CDR1 KGHSH, CDR2 LQKENI. The CDR3 totals 15 residues. Trimming left V 1 base short and J 7 bases short, with 11 bases between. The CDR3 DNA is TGTGCCAGCTCACCACGCACAGGGCGCAATTCACCCCTCCACTTT. Protein: CASSPRTGRNSPLHF.

This clonotype has at least ten counts. The chain combines TRBV9 with TRBJ2-3; TRBD1 agrees at 8 bases. Germline V gene lookup returns CDR1 SGDLS and CDR2 YYNGEE. V dropped 0 bases and J dropped 2; count of bases not matched to a gene: 5. The CDR3 loop spans 16 amino acids. This CDR3 is CASSVVAGGVTDTQYF. The CDR3 nucleotides read TGTGCCAGCAGCGTAGTTGCAGGGGGCGTCACAGATACGCAGTATTTT.

V is TRBV12-3 or TRBV12-4 and J is TRBJ2-1; D uncertain. Trimming removed 5 bases at V and 4 bases at J, with 12 bases between. The CDR3 runs 14 residues. Here the CDR3 reads CASSPVSEYNEQFF. CDR3 DNA: TGTGCCAGCAGTCCCGTAAGCGAGTACAATGAGCAGTTCTTC.

This clonotype was recorded only once. The rearrangement uses TRBV7-2 and TRBJ2-6; D unclear. The germline gives CDR1 SGHTA, CDR2 FQGNSA. This CDR3 region has 14 residues. The ends were cut back, 6 bases at V and 0 bases at J, with 6 bases in the middle. Here the CDR3 DNA reads TGTGCCAGCAGTCGCATCTCTGGGGCCAACGTCCTGACTTTC. Encoded protein: CASSRISGANVLTF.

The chain has TRBV6-2 or TRBV6-3 and TRBJ1-5; possibly TRBD1 for D (5 bases). V gave up 6 bases and J gave up 2 bases, with 14 bases separating them. The germline V gene encodes CDR1 MNHEY and CDR2 SVGEGT. This CDR3 is built from 15 residues. Here the CDR3 DNA reads TGTGCCAGCAGCCCCGGGGGGGTTGGCAATCAGCCCCAGCATTTT. Amino acid sequence: CASSPGGVGNQPQHF.

This clonotype was counted between two and nine times. This may arise from a read error, as a much more abundant clone is one base away. This chain links TRBV6-2 or TRBV6-3 with TRBJ1-2, with D hard to call. CDR1 is MNHEY and CDR2 is SVGEGT in the germline V gene. V gave up 0 bases and J gave up 5 bases, with 7 bases separating them. CDR3 length: 13 residues. The CDR3 DNA sequence: TGTGCCAGCAGTTACTCGAACGATTATGGCTACACCTTC. Encoded protein: CASSYSNDYGYTF.

The chain couples TRBV9 to TRBJ2-1; D might be TRBD1 (6 bases). V was trimmed by 4 bases and J by 5 bases, leaving 16 bases between them. This CDR3 is 15 amino acids long. Germline-derived CDR1 and CDR2 are SGDLS and YYNGEE. As DNA, the CDR3 is TGTGCCAGCAGCCCCGAGCCCACAGGGAACAATGAGCAGTTCTTC. This gives the protein CASSPEPTGNNEQFF.

CDR3 loop: CSVNEGTESTDTQYF. The CDR3, as DNA: TGCAGCGTTAACGAGGGGACAGAGAGCACAGATACGCAGTATTTT. The chain links TRBV29-1 to TRBJ2-3; 7 positions match TRBD1. This CDR3 region has 15 residues. V lost 5 bases to trimming and J lost 0 bases; unmatched junction nucleotides: 8. Germline V gene lookup returns CDR1 SQVTM and CDR2 ANQGSEA.

V gene TRBV29-1 combines with J gene TRBJ2-5; 9 positions match TRBD2. The CDR3 is 15 residues long. CDR1 and CDR2 from the germline V gene are SQVTM and ANQGSEA. The junction had 6 bases not matched to a gene; V was cut back by 4 bases and J by 0 bases. The CDR3 is CSVAGTSSYQETQYF. The CDR3 DNA reads as TGCAGCGTTGCCGGGACTAGCTCATACCAAGAGACCCAGTACTTC.

As for this clonotype: Being one base from a much bigger clone, this may be a read error. The rearrangement uses TRBV3-1 and TRBJ2-7; D is uncertain. The J call may be in error: the DNA end matches TRBJ2-5 better. CDR1 is LGHDT and CDR2 is YNNKEL in the germline V gene (reference sequence). The CDR3 is 12 residues long. The CDR3 DNA reads TGTGCCAGCAGCCAAGATTGGGAGACCCAGTACTTC. Translated, it gives CASSQDWETQYF.

The rearrangement links TRBV6-1 to TRBJ2-5, with TRBD2 identical over 12 bases. The germline gives CDR1 MNHNS, CDR2 SASEGT. This CDR3 is built from 14 residues. Germline trimming cut 7 bases from V and 1 base from J; bases unmatched to any gene: 1. This CDR3 reads CASILAGGQETQYF. The CDR3 DNA reads TGTGCCAGCATACTAGCGGGGGGCCAAGAGACCCAGTACTTC.

The chain joins TRBV6-6 to TRBJ2-2; 10 bases align to TRBD2. This CDR3 spans 14 amino acids. V lost 7 bases, J lost 8 bases, and 7 bases stayed unmatched. The germline CDR1 and CDR2 sequences are MNHNY and SVGAGI (reference sequence). The CDR3 loop is CASTGLASPGELFF. The CDR3 coding sequence is TGTGCCAGCACGGGACTAGCGTCCCCGGGGGAGCTGTTTTTT.

The chain carries TRBV3-1 and TRBJ2-7; D tentatively fits TRBD1 or TRBD2 (5 bases each). Germline assignment: CDR1 LGHDT and CDR2 YNNKEL (reference sequence). V shed 0 bases and J shed 2 bases, with 20 bases lying between them. CDR3 length equals 18 residues. The CDR3 DNA follows: TGTGCCAGCAGCCAAGACAGCCAGCCCCGACGGGGCACCTACGAGCAGTACTTC. It specifies CASSQDSQPRRGTYEQYF.

The J gene is TRBJ2-7, the V gene TRBV4-1, with no clear D. The closer fit of TRBJ2-5 to the DNA end suggests the J call may be wrong. CDR3 size: 13 residues. In germline, CDR1 is MGHRA, CDR2 YSYEKL. The CDR3 DNA reads TGCGCCAGCAGCCAAGCCCAATACGAGACCCAGTACTTC. Its translation: CASSQAQYETQYF.

CDR3 nucleotides: TGTGCCAGCAGTTTATGGGGGGGTCGGAATGAGCAGTTCTTC. Its translation is CASSLWGGRNEQFF. The chain has TRBV27 and TRBJ2-1, with 7 bases aligning to TRBD2. Germline CDR1 is MNHEY and CDR2 is SMNVEV (reference sequence). V lost 1 base to trimming and J lost 7 bases; unmatched junction nucleotides: 4. The CDR3 length is 14 residues.

The chain carries TRBV12-3 or TRBV12-4 and TRBJ2-7, with 7 bases identical to TRBD2. The CDR3 covers 13 residues. J gave up 4 bases and V 4 bases, and 4 bases lay outside the gene matches. The CDR3, as DNA: TGTGCCAGCAGTTCCGGGGGGAGATACGAGCAGTACTTC. Its translation: CASSSGGRYEQYF.

The genes are TRBV19 and TRBJ1-2, with 11 bases aligning to TRBD1. The CDR3 extends over 16 amino acids. Unmatched junction bases numbered 9, after V lost 5 bases and J lost 4 bases. Germline lookup yields CDR1 LNHDA and CDR2 SQIVND (reference sequence). In DNA, the CDR3 is TGTGCCAGTAGTGGCCGGGACAGGGGGGTTTCCTATGGCTACACCTTC. Translating gives CASSGRDRGVSYGYTF. Drawing the rest from reference TRBV19 and TRBJ1-2, the complete variable domain is DGGITQSPKYLFRKEGQNVTLSCEQNLNHDAMYWYRQDPGQGLRLIYYSQIVNDFQKGDIAEGYSVSREKKESFPLTVTSAQKNPTAFYLCASSGRDRGVSYGYTFGSGTRLTVV.

This clonotype was seen a handful of times. The chain employs TRBV27 and TRBJ2-7; D unresolved. V dropped 9 bases and J dropped 0 bases, with 12 bases sitting between them. Germline CDR1 reads MNHEY; CDR2 reads SMNVEV (reference sequence). This CDR3 has 13 amino acids. The CDR3 loop is CASRGSSSYEQYF. The DNA for the CDR3 is TGTGCCAGTCGCGGCTCTAGCTCCTACGAGCAGTACTTC.

This clonotype was recorded only once. The chain links TRBV6-2 or TRBV6-3 to TRBJ2-7; D is possibly TRBD1 or TRBD2 (5 bases each). The V gene lost 2 bases and the J gene lost 3 bases, with 20 bases spanning the gap. The germline V gene has CDR1 MNHEY and CDR2 SVGEGT. The length of the CDR3 is 17 residues. The CDR3 loop reads CASSYRRPLGRVYEQYF. The CDR3 DNA reads TGTGCCAGCAGTTACAGGAGGCCACTGGGACGAGTCTACGAGCAGTACTTC.

This clonotype was recorded a few times. The chain recombines TRBV9 with TRBJ2-5, with 9 bases matching TRBD2. Trimming took 4 bases from V and 1 from J; bases not matched to a gene: 8. Germline V gene sequence: CDR1 SGDLS, CDR2 YYNGEE. The CDR3 sequence is 16 residues long. CDR3 region: CASSSRASGAQETQYF. The DNA for the CDR3 is TGTGCCAGCAGCTCCCGGGCTAGCGGGGCCCAAGAGACCCAGTACTTC.